A single sample gave rise to the 6 T cell receptor beta chains below, sequenced in a study of T cells expressing NK-cell markers. Using the 5' RACE reads, TCRdb records one entry per CDR3 protein without DNA. Its clone listing holds 250,000 to 300,000 distinct CDR3 sequences. The material sequenced was blood T cells: a sorted CD56 or NKG2C T cell subset, CD4+ or CD8+ T cells, or bulk PBMC T cells (not recorded which). The source of these receptors is a woman between 18 and 70 years old in good health.

The chain uses TRBV20-1 and TRBJ2-2. Germline V lookup: CDR1 DFQATT, CDR2 SNEGSKA (reference sequence). The CDR3 has 11 residues. CDR3 in amino acids: CSARVGGELFF.

The chain recombines TRBV5-1 with TRBJ2-5; lacking DNA, the TRBD1 call made by TCRdb goes unchecked. The germline CDR1 and CDR2 sequences are SGHRS and YFSETQ. The CDR3 contains 14 residues. CDR3 residues: CASSLWTGQETQYF.

This chain connects TRBV7-2 to TRBJ2-5; TCRdb returns TRBD1, unconfirmable since there is no DNA. The CDR3 consists of 15 residues. The V gene's germline CDR1 is SGHTA and CDR2 FQGNSA. The CDR3: CASTITGTGKETQYF.

The chain carries TRBV12-3 or TRBV12-4 and TRBJ1-6. The CDR3 runs to 18 residues. CDR3 amino acids: CASSLGSSGSSYNSPLHF.

The chain recombines TRBV20-1 with TRBJ2-5; TCRdb lists TRBD1, though no DNA is available to test this call. Germline CDR1 and CDR2: DFQATT and SNEGSKA (reference sequence). The CDR3 sequence is 13 residues long. CDR3 in amino acids: CSAIRDIGETQYF.

The CDR3 here is CASSGGQGYSGYTF. This chain uses TRBV9 with TRBJ1-2; TCRdb designates TRBD1, a call that cannot be tested without DNA. Germline CDR1 and CDR2: SGDLS and YYNGEE. The length of the CDR3 is 14 residues.